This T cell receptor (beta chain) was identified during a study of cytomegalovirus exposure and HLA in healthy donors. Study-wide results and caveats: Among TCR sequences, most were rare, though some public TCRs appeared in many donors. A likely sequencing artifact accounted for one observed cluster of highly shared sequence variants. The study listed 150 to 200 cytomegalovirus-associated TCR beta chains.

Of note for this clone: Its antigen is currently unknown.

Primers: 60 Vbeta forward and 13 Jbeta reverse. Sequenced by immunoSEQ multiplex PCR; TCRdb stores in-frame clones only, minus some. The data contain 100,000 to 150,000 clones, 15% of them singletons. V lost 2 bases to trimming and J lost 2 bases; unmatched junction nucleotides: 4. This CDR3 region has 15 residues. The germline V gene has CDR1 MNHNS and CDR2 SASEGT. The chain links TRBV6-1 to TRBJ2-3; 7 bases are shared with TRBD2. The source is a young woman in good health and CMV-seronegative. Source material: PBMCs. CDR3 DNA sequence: TGTGCCAGCAGTGAACTGGCGGGGGTCACAGATACGCAGTATTTT. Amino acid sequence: CASSELAGVTDTQYF.